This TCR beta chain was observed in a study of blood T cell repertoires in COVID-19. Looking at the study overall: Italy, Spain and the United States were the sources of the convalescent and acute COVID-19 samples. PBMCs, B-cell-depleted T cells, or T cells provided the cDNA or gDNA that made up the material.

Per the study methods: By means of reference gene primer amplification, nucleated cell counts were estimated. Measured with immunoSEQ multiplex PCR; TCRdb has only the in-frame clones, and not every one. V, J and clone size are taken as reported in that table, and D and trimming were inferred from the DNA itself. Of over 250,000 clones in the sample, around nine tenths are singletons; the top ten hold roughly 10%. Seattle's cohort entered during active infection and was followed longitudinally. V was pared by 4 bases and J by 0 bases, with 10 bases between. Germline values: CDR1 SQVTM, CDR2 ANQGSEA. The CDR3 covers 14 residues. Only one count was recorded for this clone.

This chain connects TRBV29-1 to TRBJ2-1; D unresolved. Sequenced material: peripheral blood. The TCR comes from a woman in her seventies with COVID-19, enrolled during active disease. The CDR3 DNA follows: TGCAGCGTTGTAGGTAGGAGCTCCTACAATGAGCAGTTCTTC. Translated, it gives CSVVGRSSYNEQFF.